This T cell receptor beta chain was recorded in a study of cytomegalovirus exposure and HLA in healthy donors. Study-wide points: Across donors, presence/absence analyses took sequencing depth to be roughly uniform. The classifier reportedly diagnosed cytomegalovirus status with high sensitivity and specificity. Some TCR beta chains (roughly 150 of them) were listed as cytomegalovirus-associated. Later analysis showed TCR association rates varying by HLA locus, highest for DRB1 and lowest for HLA-C.

V gave up 8 bases and J gave up 5 bases; unmatched junction bases: 6. Germline V gives CDR1 SNHLY, CDR2 FYNNEI. The CDR3 runs 13 residues. This clone was detected only once. Its antigen is not known. Researchers ran the PCR with 60 Vbeta and 13 Jbeta primers. Repertoires were generated with immunoSEQ multiplex PCR, while TCRdb's copy carries only in-frame clones and drops some. The sample includes 170,000 or so clones, roughly four fifths of them seen just once. The specimen was PBMCs. The genes are TRBV2 and TRBJ2-1; 7 bases agree with TRBD1. This receptor was identified in a woman between 45 and 60 years old in good health and CMV-seronegative. In DNA, the CDR3 is TGTGCCAGCGTTTCGCAGGGGGACAATGAGCAGTTCTTC. Translated, it gives CASVSQGDNEQFF.